Below, 15 T cell receptor beta chains from the same sample are listed, as sequenced in a study of blood T cell repertoires in COVID-19. The table came from immunoSEQ multiplex PCR; TCRdb's copy has only in-frame clones and leaves some out. This repertoire shows around 200,000 clones, approximately 85% found once; its top ten account for 2.5% to 3.5%. The sample consisted of peripheral blood. The origin of the receptors is a man in his sixties with acute or convalescent COVID-19.

Details on this clone: Since the CDR3 does not end with the conserved phenylalanine or tryptophan, this likely comes from a read error. The DNA is left out, because the CDR3 cannot be placed on it with certainty; the CDR3 is given as TCRdb lists it. The chain recombines TRBV20-1 with TRBJ2-7; whether TRBD2, the table's D call, matches the DNA was not checked. CDR1 and CDR2 (germline): DFQATT, SNEGSKA (reference sequence). The CDR3 spans 9 residues, counting both ends. The CDR3 region is CSARGAGGP.

The V and J genes are TRBV30 and TRBJ1-6; maybe TRBD1 (5 bases). CDR3 length equals 14 residues. V was clipped by 8 bases and J by 0 bases, with 11 bases between them. CDR1 is GTSNPN, CDR2 SVGIG, per germline (reference sequence). The CDR3 DNA sequence: TGTGCCGGGACGCGGAGCTCCTATAATTCACCCCTCCACTTT. This gives the protein CAGTRSSYNSPLHF. Complete variable domain (other parts from reference TRBV30 and TRBJ1-6): SQTIHQWPATLVQPVGSPLSLECTVEGTSNPNLYWYRQAAGRGLQLLFYSVGIGQISSEVPQNLSASRPQDRQFILSSKKLLLSDSGFYLCAGTRSSYNSPLHFGNGTRLTVT.

The chain combines TRBV9 with TRBJ2-2; possibly TRBD1 for D (5 bases). V gave up 0 bases and J gave up 4 bases, with 13 bases separating them. This CDR3 region has 16 residues. Per the germline V gene, CDR1 is SGDLS and CDR2 is YYNGEE. The CDR3 is CASSVVTGISTGELFF. The DNA of the CDR3 is TGTGCCAGCAGCGTAGTCACAGGTATTTCCACCGGGGAGCTGTTTTTT. Full variable domain (outside the CDR3, taken from reference TRBV9 and TRBJ2-2): DSGVTQTPKHLITATGQRVTLRCSPRSGDLSVYWYQQSLDQGLQFLIQYYNGEERAKGNILERFSAQQFPDLHSELNLSSLELGDSALYFCASSVVTGISTGELFFGEGSRLTVL.

CDR3 nucleotides: TGCGCCAGCAGCGGACAGGGGGCTTATGGCTACACCTTC. Amino acids: CASSGQGAYGYTF. The rearrangement joins TRBV5-1 to TRBJ1-2; 11 bases agree with TRBD1. The CDR3 contains 13 residues. J gave up 5 bases and V 4 bases, and 1 base lay outside the gene matches. Germline loops: CDR1 SGHRS, CDR2 YFSETQ.

The rearrangement links TRBV5-1 to TRBJ2-1, with 11 bases fitting TRBD2. The CDR3 contains 15 residues. Per germline, CDR1 SGHRS and CDR2 YFSETQ. J was trimmed by 6 bases and V by 3 bases; bases with no gene match: 5. CDR3 region: CASSSTGTSGNEQFF. Written as DNA, the CDR3 is TGCGCCAGCAGCTCGACCGGGACTAGCGGCAATGAGCAGTTCTTC. Filled out from reference TRBV5-1 and TRBJ2-1, the complete variable domain reads KAGVTQTPRYLIKTRGQQVTLSCSPISGHRSVSWYQQTPGQGLQFLFEYFSETQRNKGNFPGRFSGRQFSNSRSEMNVSTLELGDSALYLCASSSTGTSGNEQFFGPGTRLTVL.

This chain links TRBV2 with TRBJ2-1, with TRBD2 matching over 7 bases. This CDR3 has 15 residues. Trimming removed 6 bases from V and 2 bases from J; junction bases left unmatched: 7. Germline lookup yields CDR1 SNHLY and CDR2 FYNNEI. The CDR3, as DNA: TGTGCCAGCAGGCCCATCGCGGGAGCCTACAATGAGCAGTTCTTC. This gives the protein CASRPIAGAYNEQFF.

On this clone itself: This same CDR3 is encoded by further DNA sequences in the sample. The rearrangement joins TRBV19 to TRBJ1-2; possible D gene TRBD1, 5 bases. Looked up from germline, CDR1 is LNHDA and CDR2 is SQIVND (reference sequence). This CDR3 comprises 14 residues. V lost 4 bases and J lost 3, with 12 bases in between. CDR3 region: CASSSRALDYGYTF. The CDR3 DNA sequence: TGTGCCAGTAGTAGCAGGGCGCTAGACTATGGCTACACCTTC. The variable domain in full, completed from reference TRBV19 and TRBJ1-2, reads DGGITQSPKYLFRKEGQNVTLSCEQNLNHDAMYWYRQDPGQGLRLIYYSQIVNDFQKGDIAEGYSVSREKKESFPLTVTSAQKNPTAFYLCASSSRALDYGYTFGSGTRLTVV.

The CDR3 coding sequence is TGTGCCAGCAGTTACTCAATCGACAGTAGCAATCAGCCCCAGCATTTT. It codes for CASSYSIDSSNQPQHF. The chain has TRBV6-5 and TRBJ1-5; the D gene is possibly TRBD1 (5 bases). The ends were cut back, 0 bases at V and 0 bases at J, with 9 bases in the middle. The CDR3 contains 16 residues. Per germline, CDR1 MNHEY and CDR2 SVGAGI.

The V call is TRBV7-9, the J call TRBJ2-7, with 9 bases identical to TRBD1. CDR1 is SEHNR, CDR2 FQNEAQ, per germline (reference sequence). This CDR3 spans 15 amino acids. V shed 1 base and J 1 base; nucleotides not matched to a gene: 2. The CDR3 spells CASSLGQGVSYEQYF. The CDR3 DNA sequence: TGTGCCAGCAGCTTAGGACAGGGGGTGTCCTACGAGCAGTACTTC.

The chain uses TRBV6-2 or TRBV6-3 and TRBJ2-2; no clear D. This CDR3 is built from 11 residues. V was clipped by 6 bases and J by 5 bases, with 4 bases between them. Per the germline V gene, CDR1 is MNHEY and CDR2 is SVGEGT. DNA of the CDR3: TGTGCCAGCAGCTCTACCGGGGAGCTGTTTTTT. Protein: CASSSTGELFF.

The chain combines TRBV30 with TRBJ2-7, with 7 positions matching TRBD2. Trimming took 3 bases from V and 3 from J; bases not matched to a gene: 5. CDR1 is GTSNPN and CDR2 is SVGIG in the germline V gene (reference sequence). There are 13 residues in the CDR3. The DNA for the CDR3 is TGTGCCTGGAGCGGGGGGATTGTCTACGAGCAGTACTTC. Encoded protein: CAWSGGIVYEQYF.

The CDR3 coding sequence is TGTGCCAGCAGGTTACTACCGGGACTTGGTTCCTACGAGCAGTACTTC. It is translated as CASRLLPGLGSYEQYF. This chain links TRBV28 with TRBJ2-7; D is possibly TRBD2 (6 bases). This CDR3 has 16 residues. V was trimmed by 6 bases and J by 1 base, leaving 19 bases between them. Germline V gives CDR1 MDHEN, CDR2 SYDVKM.

Concerning this clone: The junction shows a germline mismatch at one end, possibly a read error. J is TRBJ1-1 and V is TRBV29-1; tentatively, D is TRBD1 (5 bases). The length of the CDR3 is 14 residues. From germline, CDR1 is SQVTM and CDR2 ANQGSEA. The CDR3 protein is CSVKTRQMNAEAFF. CDR3 in DNA: TGCAGCGTCAAAACGCGACAGATGAACGCTGAAGCTTTCTTT.

The rearrangement uses TRBV5-1 and TRBJ1-4; 8 positions agree with TRBD1. Germline lookup yields CDR1 SGHRS and CDR2 YFSETQ. This CDR3 region has 15 residues. V shed 3 bases and J 7 bases; nucleotides not matched to a gene: 8. The CDR3 DNA sequence: TGCGCCAGCAGCTCCCAGGGGGCGGAGGGTGAAAAACTGTTTTTT. It is translated as CASSSQGAEGEKLFF.

CDR3 in DNA: TGTGCCAGCAGTTTCTGGGATACAGGGGAGTCCTACGAGCAGTACTTC. Translation: CASSFWDTGESYEQYF. The chain carries TRBV6-5 and TRBJ2-7; 7 bases are a match to TRBD1. In germline, CDR1 is MNHEY, CDR2 SVGAGI. V shed 4 bases, J shed 1 base, and the junction held 10 bases outside the gene matches. The CDR3 contains 16 residues.